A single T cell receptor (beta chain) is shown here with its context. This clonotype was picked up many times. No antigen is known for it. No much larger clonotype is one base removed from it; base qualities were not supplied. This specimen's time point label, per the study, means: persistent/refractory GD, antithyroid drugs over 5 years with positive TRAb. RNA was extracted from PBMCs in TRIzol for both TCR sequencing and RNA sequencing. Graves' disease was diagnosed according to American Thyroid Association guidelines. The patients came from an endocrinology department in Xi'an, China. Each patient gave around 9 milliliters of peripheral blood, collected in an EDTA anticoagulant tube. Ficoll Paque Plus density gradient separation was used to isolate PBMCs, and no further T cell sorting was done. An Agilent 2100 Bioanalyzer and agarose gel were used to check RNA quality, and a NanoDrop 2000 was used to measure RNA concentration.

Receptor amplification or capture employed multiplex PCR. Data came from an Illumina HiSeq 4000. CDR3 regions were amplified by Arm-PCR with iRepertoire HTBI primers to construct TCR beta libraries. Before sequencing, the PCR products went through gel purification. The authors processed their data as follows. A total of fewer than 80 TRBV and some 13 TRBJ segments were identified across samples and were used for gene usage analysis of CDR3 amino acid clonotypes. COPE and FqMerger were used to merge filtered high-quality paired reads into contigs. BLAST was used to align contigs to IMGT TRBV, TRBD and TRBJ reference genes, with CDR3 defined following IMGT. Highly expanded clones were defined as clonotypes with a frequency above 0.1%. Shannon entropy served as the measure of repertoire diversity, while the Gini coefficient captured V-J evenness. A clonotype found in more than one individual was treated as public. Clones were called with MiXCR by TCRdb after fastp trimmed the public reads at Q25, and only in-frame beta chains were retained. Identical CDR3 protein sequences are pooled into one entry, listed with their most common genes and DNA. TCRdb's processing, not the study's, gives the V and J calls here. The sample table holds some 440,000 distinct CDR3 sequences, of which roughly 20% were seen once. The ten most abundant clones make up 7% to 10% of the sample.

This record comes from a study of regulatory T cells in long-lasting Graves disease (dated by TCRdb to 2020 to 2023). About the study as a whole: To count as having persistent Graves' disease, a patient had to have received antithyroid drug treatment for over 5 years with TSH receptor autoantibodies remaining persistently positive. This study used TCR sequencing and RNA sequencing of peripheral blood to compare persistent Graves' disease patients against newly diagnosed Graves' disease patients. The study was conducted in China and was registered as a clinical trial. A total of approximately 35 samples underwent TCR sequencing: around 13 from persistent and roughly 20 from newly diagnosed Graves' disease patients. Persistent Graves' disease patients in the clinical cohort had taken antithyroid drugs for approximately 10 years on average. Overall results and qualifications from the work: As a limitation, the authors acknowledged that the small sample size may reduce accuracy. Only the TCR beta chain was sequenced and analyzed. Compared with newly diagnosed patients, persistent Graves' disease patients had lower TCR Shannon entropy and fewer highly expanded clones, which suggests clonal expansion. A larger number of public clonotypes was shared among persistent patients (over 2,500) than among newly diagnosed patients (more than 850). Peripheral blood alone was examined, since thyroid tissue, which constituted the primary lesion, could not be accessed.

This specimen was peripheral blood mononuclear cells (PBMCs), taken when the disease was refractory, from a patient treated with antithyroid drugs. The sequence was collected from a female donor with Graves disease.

CDR3 sequence: CASRRTGEKLFF. The nucleotides read TGTGCCAGCAGGCGGACAGGGGAGAAACTGTTTTTT. The V and J genes are TRBV12-3 or TRBV12-4 and TRBJ1-4; TRBD1 agrees with 9 junctional bases. The CDR3, cysteine through phenylalanine, is 12 amino acids long. Left in the record is the CDR3 DNA by itself, 36 bases read in frame from the first base. After removal of 6 bases from V and 11 bases from J, the junction retains 4 bases not matched to a gene.